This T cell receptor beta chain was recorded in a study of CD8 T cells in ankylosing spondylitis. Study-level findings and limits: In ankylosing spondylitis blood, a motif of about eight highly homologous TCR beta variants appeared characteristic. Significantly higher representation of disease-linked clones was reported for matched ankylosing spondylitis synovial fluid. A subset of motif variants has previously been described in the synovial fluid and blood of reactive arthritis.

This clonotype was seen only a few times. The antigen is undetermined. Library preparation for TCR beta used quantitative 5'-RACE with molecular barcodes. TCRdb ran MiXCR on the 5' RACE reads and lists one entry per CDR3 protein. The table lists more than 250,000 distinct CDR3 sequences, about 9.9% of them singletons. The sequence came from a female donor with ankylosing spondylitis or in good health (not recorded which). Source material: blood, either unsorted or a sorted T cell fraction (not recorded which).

The CDR3 nucleotides are TGCGCCAGCCCCAATGAGCAGTTCTTC. It encodes CASPNEQFF. The V gene is TRBV10-1, the J gene TRBJ2-1; unclear D gene. V was pared by 8 bases and J by 6 bases, with 2 bases between. The CDR3 sequence is 9 residues long. Germline loops: CDR1 WNHNN, CDR2 SYGVQD (reference sequence).